The clone carrying this T cell receptor (beta chain) was seen a few times. The protocol was immunoSEQ multiplex PCR, while the TCRdb copy is restricted to in-frame clones and leaves out a portion. The table includes roughly 97,000 clones, more than 75% detected once. Germline V lookup: CDR1 SGHNT, CDR2 YYREEE (reference sequence). The CDR3 is 15 amino acids. V lost 5 bases to trimming and J lost 0 bases; unmatched junction nucleotides: 8. This sample stems from a study of blood T cell repertoires in COVID-19. The specimen was peripheral blood. The clonotype comes from a man aged 45-65 years with acute or convalescent COVID-19. The chain joins TRBV5-4 to TRBJ2-7; 7 nucleotides agree with TRBD1. The CDR3 region is CASSQGTASSYEQYF. CDR3 nucleotide sequence: TGTGCCAGCAGTCAAGGGACAGCTAGCTCCTACGAGCAGTACTTC.